A single sample is the source of the 7 T cell receptor beta chains below, sequenced in a study of blood T cells in healthy people across ages. Through a sample-barcoded 5' primer and a J-beta primer mix, a second PCR was run for roughly 7 to 11 cycles. TCRdb re-analysed the 5' RACE reads in MiXCR, keeping a single row per CDR3 protein. The sample lists about 1,000,000 distinct CDR3 sequences; 35% to 55% were seen once. The source material was blood. Source of these receptors: a woman in her sixties or seventies in good health.

V usage is TRBV2 and J usage is TRBJ2-7, with TRBD1 matching over 10 bases. Near its end, the DNA agrees better with TRBJ2-5, so the J call may be wrong. This CDR3 has 15 amino acids. In germline, CDR1 is SNHLY, CDR2 FYNNEI. Here the CDR3 reads CASDVGTGAGETQYF. The CDR3, as DNA: TGTGCCAGCGACGTCGGGACAGGGGCTGGGGAGACCCAGTACTTC.

The chain is built from TRBV27 and TRBJ2-7; D gene uncertain. The V gene's germline CDR1 is MNHEY and CDR2 SMNVEV (reference sequence). V lost 6 bases, J lost 3 bases, and 12 bases lay in between. This CDR3 is built from 13 residues. CDR3 nucleotide sequence: TGTGCCAGCAGCCCCGGTGGGGTCTACGAGCAGTACTTC. Protein product: CASSPGGVYEQYF.

The chain combines TRBV7-9 with TRBJ2-4, with TRBD2 identical over 7 bases. The CDR3 has 17 amino acids. Germline trimming cut 2 bases from V and 2 bases from J; bases unmatched to any gene: 9. Looked up from germline, CDR1 is SEHNR and CDR2 is FQNEAQ (reference sequence). CDR3 residues: CASSLLGGVSSKNIQYF. The CDR3 bases are TGTGCCAGCAGCTTATTGGGGGGGGTTTCATCCAAAAACATTCAGTACTTC.

The chain has TRBV7-8 and TRBJ2-5; maybe TRBD2 (6 bases). The CDR3 contains 15 residues. Germline V gene sequence: CDR1 SGHVS, CDR2 FQNEAQ. The V end lost 1 base, the J end lost 11 bases, and 20 bases lay between the germline ends. CDR3 amino acids: CASSLVSGTVAEQYF. CDR3 nucleotide sequence: TGTGCCAGCAGCTTAGTGTCCGGGACTGTTGCGGAGCAGTACTTC.

The chain recombines TRBV7-2 with TRBJ1-4; D is undetermined. This CDR3 has 19 residues. Looked up from germline, CDR1 is SGHTA and CDR2 is FQGNSA. Trimming took 1 base from V and 0 from J, leaving 18 bases between them. The CDR3 here is CASSLVSKGRRSTNEKLFF. CDR3 DNA sequence: TGTGCCAGCAGCTTAGTGTCGAAGGGCAGGAGGTCAACTAATGAAAAACTGTTTTTT.

The chain uses TRBV20-1 and TRBJ1-5; 10 bases align to TRBD1. Germline values: CDR1 DFQATT, CDR2 SNEGSKA (reference sequence). The CDR3 extends over 15 amino acids. DNA of the CDR3: TGCAGGGACAGACAGGGGGCGCGGGGCAATCAGCCCCAGCATTTT. Its translation is CRDRQGARGNQPQHF.

J is TRBJ2-1 and V is TRBV4-1, with 13 nucleotides matching TRBD2. With 3 bases clipped from V and 5 bases from J, the junction kept 13 bases outside the gene matches. CDR3 size: 19 residues. CDR1 MGHRA and CDR2 YSYEKL come from the germline V gene. DNA for the CDR3: TGCGCCAGCAGCCATAAGCCTCCCGGGACTAGCGGGATTCACAATGAGCAGTTCTTC. Its protein is CASSHKPPGTSGIHNEQFF.